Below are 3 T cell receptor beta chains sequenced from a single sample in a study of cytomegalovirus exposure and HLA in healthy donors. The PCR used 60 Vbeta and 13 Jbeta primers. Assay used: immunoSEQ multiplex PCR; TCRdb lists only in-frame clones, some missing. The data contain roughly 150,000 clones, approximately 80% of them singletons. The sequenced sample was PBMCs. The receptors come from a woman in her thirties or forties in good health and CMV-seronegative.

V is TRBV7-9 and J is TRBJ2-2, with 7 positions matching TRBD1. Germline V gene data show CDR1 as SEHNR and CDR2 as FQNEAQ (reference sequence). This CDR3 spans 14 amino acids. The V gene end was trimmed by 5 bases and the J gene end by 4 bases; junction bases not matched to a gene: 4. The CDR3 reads CASSQWDSTGELFF. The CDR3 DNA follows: TGTGCCAGCAGCCAATGGGACAGCACCGGGGAGCTGTTTTTT.

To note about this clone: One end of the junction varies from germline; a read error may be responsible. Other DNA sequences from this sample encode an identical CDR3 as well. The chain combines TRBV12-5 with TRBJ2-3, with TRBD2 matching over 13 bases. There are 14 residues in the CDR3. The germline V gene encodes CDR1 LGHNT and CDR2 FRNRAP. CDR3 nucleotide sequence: TGTGCTAGTGGACCCGGACTAGCGGGAGATACGCAGTACTTT. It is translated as CASGPGLAGDTQYF.

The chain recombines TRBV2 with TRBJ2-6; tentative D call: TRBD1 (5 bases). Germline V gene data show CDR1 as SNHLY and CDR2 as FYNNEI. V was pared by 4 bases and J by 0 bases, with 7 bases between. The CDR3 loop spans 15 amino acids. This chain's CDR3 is CASSVGASGANVLTF. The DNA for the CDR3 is TGTGCCAGCAGTGTAGGGGCCTCTGGGGCCAACGTCCTGACTTTC.